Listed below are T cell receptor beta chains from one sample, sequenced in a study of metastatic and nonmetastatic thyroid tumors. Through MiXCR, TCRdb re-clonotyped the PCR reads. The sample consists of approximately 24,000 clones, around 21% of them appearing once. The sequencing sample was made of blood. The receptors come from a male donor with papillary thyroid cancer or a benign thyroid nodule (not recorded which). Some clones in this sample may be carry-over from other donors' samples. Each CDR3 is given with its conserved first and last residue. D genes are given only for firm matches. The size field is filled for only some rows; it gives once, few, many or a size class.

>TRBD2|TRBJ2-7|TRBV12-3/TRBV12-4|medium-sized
TGTGCCAGCAGTCCCCTAGCGGGAGGGCCCTACGAGCAGTACTTC
CASSPLAGGPYEQYF
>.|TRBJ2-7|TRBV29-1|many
TGCAGCGTTCTGTCCGACGAGCAGTACTTC
CSVLSDEQYF
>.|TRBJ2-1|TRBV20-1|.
TGCAGTGCTAGGGACCTTACGATTGGACCGGACAATGAGCAGTTCTTC
CSARDLTIGPDNEQFF
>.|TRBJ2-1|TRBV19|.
TGTGCCAGTAGTATAGGTCATGGCACCTACAATGAGCAGTTCTTC
CASSIGHGTYNEQFF
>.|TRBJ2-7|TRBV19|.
TGTGCCAGTCGCTCCCAGGAAAGCTCCTACGAGCAGTACTTC
CASRSQESSYEQYF
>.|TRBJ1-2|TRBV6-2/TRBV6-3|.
TGTGCCAGCAGTTACTCACACTTCTATGGCTACACCTTC
CASSYSHFYGYTF
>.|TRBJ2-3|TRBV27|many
TGTGCCAGCAGTTGGGCAGATACGCAGTATTTT
CASSWADTQYF
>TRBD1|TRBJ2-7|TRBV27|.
TGTGCCAGCAGTCCGCCAGCAGGGGGCGTAGTATACGAGCAGTACTTC
CASSPPAGGVVYEQYF
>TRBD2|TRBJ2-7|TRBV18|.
TGTGCCAGCTCACCACCGGGACTAGCGGGAGGGGGGGAGCAGTACTTC
CASSPPGLAGGGEQYF
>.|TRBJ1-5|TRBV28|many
TGTGCCAGCAGTCAAGGGACGGGCAATCAGCCCCAGCATTTT
CASSQGTGNQPQHF
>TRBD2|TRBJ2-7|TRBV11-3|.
TGTGCCAGCAGCTCTGGACTAGGGTACGAGCAGTACTTC
CASSSGLGYEQYF
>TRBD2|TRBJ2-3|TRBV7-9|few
TGTGCCAGCATCCGGACTAGCGGTATCTATTTT
CASIRTSGIYF
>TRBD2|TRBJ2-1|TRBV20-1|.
TGCAGTGCAAGGACTAGCGGGAGGGTATTCAATGAGCAGTTCTTC
CSARTSGRVFNEQFF
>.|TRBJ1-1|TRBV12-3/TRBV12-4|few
TGTGCCAGCAGTTTTGCGCCGATGGACACTGAAGCTTTCTTT
CASSFAPMDTEAFF
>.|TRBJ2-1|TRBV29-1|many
TGCAGTTACAGGGACAATGAGCAGTTCTTC
CSYRDNEQFF
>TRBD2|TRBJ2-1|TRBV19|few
TGTGCCAGTAGTCTGGCTAGCGGTCTCTACAATGAGCAGTTCTTC
CASSLASGLYNEQFF
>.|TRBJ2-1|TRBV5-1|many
TGCGCCAGCAGCTTGTCGGGCAATGAGCAGTTCTTC
CASSLSGNEQFF